This T cell receptor beta chain was recovered during a study of blood T cells in healthy people across ages (dated by TCRdb to 2014 to 2015). For the wider study: In model experiments, roughly one uniquely barcoded TCR beta cDNA molecule per two T cells was captured by template switching. To avoid experimental bias, donors of different ages were spread randomly across the sequencing lanes. Using deep sequencing normalized with unique cDNA molecular identifiers, the study measured how TCR beta repertoire diversity changes with age. The donors were divided into four age groups: young (average roughly 17 years), middle-aged (around 41), aged (about 61) and long-lived (more than 75). Two additional independent replicas of 1 million unique cDNA reads from the same blood draw were analyzed for two donors (one aged 18 to 30 and one aged 80 or older). The study at large found these results: Estimates of total diversity based on one million sequenced T cells were regarded as lower bounds and as underestimates. Observed TCR beta diversity correlated strongly with the percentage of naive T cells measured by flow cytometry. The long-lived group showed more naive CD4+ T cells, fewer expanded clones and increased TCR diversity than the aged group, suggesting age selection. Observed TCR beta diversity per million T cells fell roughly linearly with age, and a significant reduction was already apparent by age roughly 40. Since profiling was done on bulk unsorted PBMCs, naive and antigen-experienced compartments could not be conclusively compared. The CMV infection status of donors was not known, potentially confounding age-related changes in expanded clonotypes.

The library was prepared using 5' RACE. The sequencing machine was an Illumina HiSeq 2500. A second PCR of roughly 6 to 11 cycles was run with a J-beta primer mix and a sample-barcoded 5' primer. A template-switch 5' adaptor carrying 12 random nucleotides introduced a unique molecular identifier onto each TCR beta cDNA molecule. Each sample yielded at least 3 million CDR3-containing paired-end reads. First-strand cDNA was synthesized from all RNA with the Mint cDNA synthesis kit, primed by a TRBC-specific oligonucleotide. All cDNA was treated with uracil-DNA glycosylase and then went through a first 18-cycle PCR with the universal primers M1SS and BC2_uni_R. From the authors' description of their analysis: For normalization, 1 million high-quality reads were randomly selected from each sample, with every read carrying a distinct molecular identifier. Instead of being binned into consensus sequences, reads with shared molecular identifiers were discarded. CDR3 identification, clonotype clustering and error correction used MiTCR with a Q25 quality threshold and the strictest error-elimination algorithm. Lower-bound total TCR beta diversity was estimated with a nonparametric unseen species model using Euler transformation. The raw public reads went through TCRdb reprocessing: fastp at Q25, MiXCR clone calling, in-frame beta chains kept. Rows merge per CDR3 protein into single entries with the most common DNA and genes. These V and J calls originate from TCRdb's pipeline instead of the authors' own analysis. The sample table contains some 700,000 distinct CDR3 sequences; only one count was recorded for roughly 44% of them. The ten biggest clones cover 20% to 25% of the sample.

In this sample, this clonotype turned up a few times. The specificity of this receptor is unknown. No qualities accompany the bases; no much larger clone lies one base away. From the cysteine up to the phenylalanine, the CDR3 has a length of 14 residues. Of all the DNA, just the CDR3 is kept, 42 bases in frame from base 1. V sheds 5 bases and J sheds 0 bases, leaving 11 bases between their ends. CDR1 is given as PRHDT and CDR2 as FYEKMQ, both from the germline V gene (reference sequence). Donors were a few dozen systemically healthy Caucasian individuals from Russia aged about 6 to 100 years. Each donor gave roughly 11 milliliters of peripheral blood, drawn into EDTA-treated Vacutainer tubes. Ficoll-Paque density-gradient centrifugation was used to isolate PBMCs, with at least 7 million per sample. Total RNA, at least 6 micrograms per sample, was extracted from PBMCs with Trizol reagent. Naive CD45RAhigh/CD27high T cell percentages were measured by flow cytometry on a PBMC aliquot from every donor.

Material: blood. Recombination connected TRBV13 to TRBJ2-7; the D gene lacks a confident call. The TCR originated in a woman aged 55-69 years in good health. This receptor carries the CDR3 CASSPPTASYEQYF. The DNA sequence is as follows: TGTGCCAGCAGCCCACCGACGGCCTCCTACGAGCAGTACTTC. Full variable domain (CDR3 extended with the reference TRBV13 and TRBJ2-7 proteins): AAGVIQSPRHLIKEKRETATLKCYPIPRHDTVYWYQQGPGQDPQFLISFYEKMQSDKGSIPDRFSAQQFSDYHSELNMSSLELGDSALYFCASSPPTASYEQYFGPGTRLTVT.